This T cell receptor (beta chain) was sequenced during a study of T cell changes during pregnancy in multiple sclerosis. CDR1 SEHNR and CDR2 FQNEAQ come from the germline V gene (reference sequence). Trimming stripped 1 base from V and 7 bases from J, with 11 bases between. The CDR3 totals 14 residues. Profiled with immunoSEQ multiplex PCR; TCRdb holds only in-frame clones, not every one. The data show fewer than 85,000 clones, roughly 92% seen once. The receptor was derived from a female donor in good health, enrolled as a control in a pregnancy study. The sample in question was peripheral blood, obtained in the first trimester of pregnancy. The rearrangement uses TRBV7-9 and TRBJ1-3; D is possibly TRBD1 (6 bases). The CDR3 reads CASSLGGGSNTIYF. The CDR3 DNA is TGTGCCAGCAGCTTAGGAGGGGGATCGAACACCATATATTTT.